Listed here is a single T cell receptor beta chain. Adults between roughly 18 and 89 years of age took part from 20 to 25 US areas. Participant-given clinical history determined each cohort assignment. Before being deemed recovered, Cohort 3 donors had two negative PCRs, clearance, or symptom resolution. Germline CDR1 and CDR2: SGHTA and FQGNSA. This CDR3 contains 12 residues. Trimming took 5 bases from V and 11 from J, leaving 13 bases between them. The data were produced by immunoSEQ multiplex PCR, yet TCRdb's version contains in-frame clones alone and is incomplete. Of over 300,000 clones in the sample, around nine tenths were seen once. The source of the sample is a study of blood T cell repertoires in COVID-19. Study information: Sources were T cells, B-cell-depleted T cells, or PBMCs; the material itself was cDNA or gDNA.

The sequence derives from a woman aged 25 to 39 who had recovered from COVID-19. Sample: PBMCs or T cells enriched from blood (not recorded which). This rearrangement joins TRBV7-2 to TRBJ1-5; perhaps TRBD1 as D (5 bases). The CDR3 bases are TGTGCCAGCAGCCTAGGTGACAGTACCCAGCATTTT. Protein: CASSLGDSTQHF.